This T cell receptor (beta chain) is from a study of naive and memory T cell subsets. Findings and limits, study-wide: Possibly reflecting memory cells re-expressing CD45RA, a few larger clonotypes occurred in naive repertoires, especially CD8.

Worth noting for this clonotype: Its antigen remains unknown.

V was cut by 3 bases and J by 6 bases, with 8 bases left in between. The CDR3 runs to 12 residues. Germline-derived CDR1 and CDR2 are MDHEN and SYDVKM. The beta constant-region primer was an equimolar mix of two oligonucleotides covering TRBC1 and TRBC2. Ligated cDNA was amplified by four rounds of PCR with nested alpha and beta constant-region primers and SP2. TCRdb analysed the UMI-ligation and nested PCR reads with MiXCR anew, one entry per CDR3 protein. The sample records around 140,000 distinct CDR3 sequences, about 20% being singletons. Sequencing used naive CD8+ T cells from blood. This chain uses TRBV28 with TRBJ1-1; D is unresolved. The TCR originated in a human donor in good health. CDR3 DNA: TGTGCCAGCAGTTTTTGGGGAGCTGAAGCTTTCTTT. Residues: CASSFWGAEAFF.